The 6 T cell receptor beta chains below all came from one sample that was sequenced in a study of blood T cell repertoires in COVID-19. Sequenced by immunoSEQ multiplex PCR; TCRdb stores in-frame clones only, minus some. The table lists roughly 15,000 clones, around 89% of them singletons. The specimen was peripheral blood. The receptors were gathered from a human donor in a cohort sampled during active COVID-19.

As regards this clone: It is unclear where the CDR3 begins or ends on the DNA, so no DNA is shown, and the CDR3 is as TCRdb lists it. The chain uses TRBV19 and TRBJ1-2. Looked up from germline, CDR1 is LNHDA and CDR2 is SQIVND (reference sequence). The CDR3 is 15 residues long, ends included. The CDR3: CASSMGSAALRGYTF.

The chain joins TRBV5-4 to TRBJ2-3; possible D gene TRBD1, 6 bases. Germline lookup yields CDR1 SGHNT and CDR2 YYREEE (reference sequence). CDR3 size: 14 residues. The V end lost 6 bases, the J end lost 1 base, and 12 bases lay between the germline ends. In DNA form, the CDR3 reads TGTGCCAGCATAGACAGGTTCGGCACAGATACGCAGTATTTT. Its translation: CASIDRFGTDTQYF. The entire variable domain, with the rest obtained from reference TRBV5-4 and TRBJ2-3, is as follows: ETGVTQSPTHLIKTRGQQVTLRCSSQSGHNTVSWYQQALGQGPQFIFQYYREEENGRGNFPPRFSGLQFPNYSSELNVNALELDDSALYLCASIDRFGTDTQYFGPGTRLTVL.

This chain joins TRBV28 and TRBJ1-2, with 7 nucleotides matching TRBD1. The CDR3 is made up of 15 amino acids. Trimming at V came to 1 base and at J to 4 bases, leaving 6 bases not matched to a gene. Germline CDR1 is MDHEN and CDR2 is SYDVKM. The CDR3 DNA is TGTGCCAGCAGTTTATTGGTCAGGGGGGTCTATGGCTACACCTTC. Translation: CASSLLVRGVYGYTF.

This clone was detected only once. The chain has TRBV19 and TRBJ2-1; 12 positions match TRBD2. The CDR3 extends over 15 amino acids. Germline CDR1 and CDR2: LNHDA and SQIVND (reference sequence). V was clipped by 6 bases and J by 9 bases; unmatched bases: 9. The CDR3 DNA sequence: TGTGCCAGTAGGATAAGACTAGCGGGAGCGGCTGAGCAGTTCTTC. Its translation: CASRIRLAGAAEQFF.

The chain recombines TRBV19 with TRBJ2-7; D is perhaps TRBD1 (5 bases). Germline loops: CDR1 LNHDA, CDR2 SQIVND (reference sequence). CDR3 length: 15 amino acids. V lost 3 bases, J lost 0 bases, and 12 bases lay in between. The CDR3 DNA follows: TGTGCCAGTAGTATTGTGGCAGACAGCTCCTACGAGCAGTACTTC. Translating it yields CASSIVADSSYEQYF.

This chain joins TRBV5-8 and TRBJ2-5; D might be TRBD2 (6 bases). CDR3 length: 17 residues. The V end lost 1 base, the J end lost 9 bases, and 25 bases lay between the germline ends. Germline values: CDR1 SGHTS, CDR2 YDEGEE. CDR3 sequence (DNA): TGTGCCAGCAGCTTGCGTTCCGGGGGTACTCCAAGAGTGGCCCAGTACTTC. Protein: CASSLRSGGTPRVAQYF.